The next 24 T cell receptor beta chains were all read from a single sample in a study of CD8 T cells in Susac syndrome. The RNA, about 0.45 to 1 ug, was put through reverse transcription using random hexamers. TCRdb independently ran MiXCR on the immunoSEQ multiplex PCR reads; one entry per CDR3 protein. The sample includes around 190,000 distinct CDR3 sequences, approximately 94% of them seen just once. Sequencing was carried out using CD4+ T cells from PBMCs. Receptor source: a human donor with Susac syndrome.

The genes are TRBV4-3 and TRBJ1-1; no reliable D call. Trimming cost V 0 bases and J 3 bases, with 8 bases left between them. Germline CDR1 reads LGHNA; CDR2 reads YSLEER. This CDR3 is 14 amino acids long. DNA of the CDR3: TGCGCCAGCAGCCAAGAAGTAGGGCACACTGAAGCTTTCTTT. Its protein product is CASSQEVGHTEAFF.

This sequence joins TRBV30 and TRBJ2-7; 7 bases match TRBD1. Per germline, CDR1 GTSNPN and CDR2 SVGIG (reference sequence). This CDR3 spans 11 amino acids. CDR3 protein: CARGLGNEQYF. As DNA, the CDR3 is TGTGCGAGGGGGCTAGGGAACGAGCAGTACTTC.

The gene calls are TRBV15 and TRBJ2-5; 7 bases map to TRBD2. The CDR3 runs to 14 residues. J lost 3 bases, V lost 5 bases, and 6 bases had no gene match. Germline V gene sequence: CDR1 LNHNV, CDR2 YYDKDF (reference sequence). The CDR3 spells CATSYGTIKETQYF. Here the CDR3 DNA reads TGTGCCACCAGCTATGGGACTATCAAAGAGACCCAGTACTTC.

The chain has TRBV20-1 and TRBJ2-5; TRBD2 matches 14 bases. The germline CDR1 and CDR2 sequences are DFQATT and SNEGSKA (reference sequence). The CDR3 contains 16 residues. Trimming took 5 bases from V and 7 from J; bases not matched to a gene: 12. CDR3 DNA sequence: TGCAGTGCTTCCCCGGGACTAGCGGGGGTCGGTGGGACCCAGTACTTC. Translation: CSASPGLAGVGGTQYF.

The chain has TRBV30 and TRBJ1-1; D is unresolved. Trimming left V 0 bases short and J 2 bases short, with 10 bases between. The CDR3 length is 14 residues. Germline V gene data show CDR1 as GTSNPN and CDR2 as SVGIG (reference sequence). This CDR3 reads CAWSVRHYNTEAFF. The CDR3 DNA follows: TGTGCCTGGAGTGTACGCCATTATAACACTGAAGCTTTCTTT.

The chain uses TRBV1 and TRBJ2-7. TRBV1 is a recognized pseudogene. CDR3 size: 14 residues. The CDR3 protein is CTSSQGCQSYEQYF. In DNA, the CDR3 is TGCACCAGCAGCCAAGGTTGCCAGTCCTACGAGCAGTACTTC.

The chain has TRBV11-2 and TRBJ2-2, with D hard to call. With 0 bases removed from V and 4 bases from J, the gap between germline ends came to 6 bases. Germline loops: CDR1 SGHAT, CDR2 FQNNGV. This CDR3 has 14 residues. The CDR3 spells CASSLDPLTGELFF. The CDR3 DNA reads TGTGCCAGCAGCTTAGATCCTCTCACCGGGGAGCTGTTTTTT. Based on the CDR3 plus reference TRBV11-2 and TRBJ2-2, the full variable domain is EAGVAQSPRYKIIEKRQSVAFWCNPISGHATLYWYQQILGQGPKLLIQFQNNGVVDDSQLPKDRFSAERLKGVDSTLKIQPAKLEDSAVYLCASSLDPLTGELFFGEGSRLTVL.

The chain recombines TRBV2 with TRBJ1-2; D possibly corresponds to TRBD1 (6 bases). Germline V gives CDR1 SNHLY, CDR2 FYNNEI. Trimming removed 6 bases from V and 3 bases from J, with 11 bases in between. The CDR3 loop spans 13 amino acids. The CDR3 bases are TGTGCCAGCAGCGGACAGTCGGACTATGGCTACACCTTC. Its protein is CASSGQSDYGYTF.

The V call is TRBV2, the J call TRBJ2-1, with 10 nucleotides matching TRBD1. With V trimmed by 6 bases and J by 5 bases, 13 bases remained unmatched. Per germline, CDR1 SNHLY and CDR2 FYNNEI. The CDR3 spans 17 residues. The CDR3 spells CASSQLGTGAFDNEQFF. The DNA for the CDR3 is TGTGCCAGCAGCCAACTCGGGACAGGGGCCTTCGACAATGAGCAGTTCTTC.

V is TRBV30 and J is TRBJ1-6; possible D gene TRBD1, 5 bases. This CDR3 is built from 15 residues. Trimming removed 7 bases at V and 2 bases at J, with 15 bases between. CDR1 and CDR2 (germline): GTSNPN, SVGIG (reference sequence). This CDR3 is CALGRLEAYNSPLHF. Written as DNA, the CDR3 is TGTGCCTTGGGACGCCTGGAAGCCTATAATTCACCCCTCCACTTT.

The chain employs TRBV20-1 and TRBJ1-5; perhaps TRBD1 as D (6 bases). CDR3 length: 12 amino acids. V was shortened by 6 bases and J by 6 bases, with 12 bases between the two germline ends. Looked up from germline, CDR1 is DFQATT and CDR2 is SNEGSKA (reference sequence). The CDR3 sequence: CSASGAGQPQHF. The CDR3 DNA follows: TGCAGTGCATCGGGGGCAGGTCAGCCCCAGCATTTT.

This clonotype was seen only once. The rearrangement joins TRBV25-1 to TRBJ1-4, with 7 bases aligning to TRBD1. Germline values: CDR1 MGHDK, CDR2 SYGVNS. Trimming cost V 9 bases and J 4 bases; bases outside gene matches: 11. This CDR3 is 15 amino acids long. In DNA form, the CDR3 reads TGTGCCAGTCAAGCTCCGACAGGGTTTAATGAAAAACTGTTTTTT. Translation: CASQAPTGFNEKLFF.

Only one count was recorded for this clonotype. The chain recombines TRBV20-1 with TRBJ2-1; the D gene could be TRBD1 or TRBD2 (5 bases each). With 5 bases removed from V and 8 bases from J, the gap between germline ends came to 19 bases. Germline loops: CDR1 DFQATT, CDR2 SNEGSKA (reference sequence). This CDR3 spans 14 amino acids. CDR3 protein: CSALGTPWGDEQFF. The CDR3 region has the DNA TGCAGTGCTCTGGGGACCCCATGGGGCGATGAGCAGTTCTTC.

This chain uses TRBV9 with TRBJ2-1; tentatively, D is TRBD1 (6 bases). The CDR3 is made up of 13 amino acids. Germline lookup yields CDR1 SGDLS and CDR2 YYNGEE. V was cut by 2 bases and J by 6 bases, with 9 bases left in between. The CDR3 coding sequence is TGTGCCAGCAGCGTTCCAGGGGCCAATGAGCAGTTCTTC. Its protein product is CASSVPGANEQFF.

This chain uses TRBV30 with TRBJ1-6; 9 nucleotides match TRBD1. The CDR3 has 15 residues. The V gene's germline CDR1 is GTSNPN and CDR2 SVGIG (reference sequence). V trimming: 4 bases; J trimming: 8 bases; junction bases outside the gene matches: 9. The CDR3 loop is CAWTFTGTGHSPLHF. The DNA for the CDR3 is TGTGCCTGGACCTTCACCGGGACAGGGCATTCACCCCTCCACTTT.

This sequence joins TRBV20-1 and TRBJ2-1, with 8 bases aligning to TRBD1. The germline V gene encodes CDR1 DFQATT and CDR2 SNEGSKA (reference sequence). J was trimmed by 3 bases and V by 1 base; bases with no gene match: 5. The CDR3 has 15 amino acids. The CDR3 reads CSARGSGTGYNEQFF. CDR3 bases: TGCAGTGCTAGAGGGTCCGGGACAGGCTACAATGAGCAGTTCTTC.

The V gene is TRBV7-2, the J gene TRBJ2-5, with D hard to call. V was clipped by 1 base and J by 2 bases, with 11 bases between them. Germline V gene data show CDR1 as SGHTA and CDR2 as FQGNSA. The CDR3 length is 15 residues. The CDR3: CASSLGRMAQETQYF. As DNA, the CDR3 is TGTGCCAGCAGCTTAGGGCGGATGGCGCAAGAGACCCAGTACTTC.

The CDR3 region is CASSLLAVGNSPLHF. DNA for the CDR3: TGTGCCAGCAGCTTACTGGCGGTAGGAAATTCACCCCTCCACTTT. The chain recombines TRBV7-3 with TRBJ1-6; D uncertain. V lost 2 bases and J 7 bases, leaving 12 bases between the germline ends. This CDR3 is 15 amino acids long. Germline lookup yields CDR1 SGHTA and CDR2 FQGTGA.

This sequence joins TRBV5-1 and TRBJ2-3, with 8 bases identical to TRBD1. Germline loops: CDR1 SGHRS, CDR2 YFSETQ. The CDR3 runs to 15 residues. V lost 5 bases, J lost 2 bases, and 7 bases stayed unmatched. CDR3 in DNA: TGCGCCAGCAGGCAGGGACAGGCGCTCACAGATACGCAGTATTTT. Translated: CASRQGQALTDTQYF.

The genes are TRBV29-1 and TRBJ1-2; D unresolved. This CDR3 region has 12 residues. Looked up from germline, CDR1 is SQVTM and CDR2 is ANQGSEA. Trimming removed 7 bases at V and 4 bases at J, with 13 bases between. CDR3 DNA sequence: TGCAGCGCGAAAACAGAACGCTATGGCTACACCTTC. This translates into CSAKTERYGYTF. Variable domain in full (rest from reference TRBV29-1 and TRBJ1-2): SAVISQKPSRDICQRGTSLTIQCQVDSQVTMMFWYRQQPGQSLTLIATANQGSEATYESGFVIDKFPISRPNLTFSTLTVSNMSPEDSSIYLCSAKTERYGYTFGSGTRLTVV.

The V gene is TRBV28, the J gene TRBJ1-2; 7 bases are a match to TRBD1. The germline V gene encodes CDR1 MDHEN and CDR2 SYDVKM. With 8 bases clipped from V and 3 bases from J, the junction kept 6 bases outside the gene matches. This CDR3 has 13 residues. The CDR3 region is CASGKQGYYGYTF. The CDR3 DNA follows: TGTGCCAGCGGTAAACAGGGGTACTATGGCTACACCTTC.

The chain uses TRBV3-1 and TRBJ2-1; D call uncertain. The CDR3 is made up of 15 amino acids. Germline lookup yields CDR1 LGHDT and CDR2 YNNKEL (reference sequence). The ends were cut back, 4 bases at V and 3 bases at J, with 13 bases in the middle. The CDR3 DNA reads TGTGCCAGCAGCCCAACTGGACGGGTCTACAATGAGCAGTTCTTC. Residues: CASSPTGRVYNEQFF.

This chain connects TRBV25-1 to TRBJ1-1, with D hard to call. V dropped 1 base and J dropped 0 bases, with 15 bases sitting between them. CDR1 MGHDK and CDR2 SYGVNS come from the germline V gene. The length of the CDR3 is 17 residues. The CDR3 coding sequence is TGTGCCAGCAGTGAATCCCCCGAGGACCACGTGAACACTGAAGCTTTCTTT. This gives the protein CASSESPEDHVNTEAFF.

V is TRBV12-3 or TRBV12-4 and J is TRBJ1-5; unclear D gene. The length of the CDR3 is 14 residues. V was pared by 3 bases and J by 5 bases, with 11 bases between. The CDR3 loop reads CASSFLGEDQPQHF. DNA for the CDR3: TGTGCCAGCAGTTTTCTAGGTGAAGATCAGCCCCAGCATTTT.